This T cell receptor beta chain appears in the sequencing data of a study of blood T cell repertoires in COVID-19. Study as a whole: From the United States, Italy and Spain came samples of acute and convalescent COVID-19. Sources were T cells, B-cell-depleted T cells, or PBMCs; the material itself was cDNA or gDNA.

Original processing notes: Reference gene primer amplification gave estimated nucleated cell counts. Generated by immunoSEQ multiplex PCR, the TCRdb table keeps only in-frame clones and is missing some. Clone size and the V and J calls come from that table; the DNA yielded D and trimming. This sample has some 120,000 clones, with around four fifths found just once. CDR1 is SGHRS, CDR2 YFSETQ, per germline. The V and J ends lost 0 bases and 4 bases, in that order; junction bases with no gene match: 7. The CDR3 spans 16 residues. The table lists this clone with a few counts. This sequence originates from a human donor in a cohort sampled during active COVID-19. The sample taken for sequencing was peripheral blood. The chain uses TRBV5-1 and TRBJ1-3; 7 positions agree with TRBD1. CDR3 in amino acids: CASSLEPGGVGNTIYF. Written as DNA, the CDR3 is TGCGCCAGCAGCTTGGAGCCAGGGGGTGTAGGAAACACCATATATTTT.